This entry concerns a single TCR beta chain. This clonotype was seen more than once but under ten times. Its antigen remains undetermined. Per-base quality was not reported, and no clone a single base away is much larger than it. The sample originates from a study of T-cell memory formation after mild COVID-19 (dated by TCRdb to the early 2020s). Notes on the research overall: TCR sequence clusters from the two donors were largely donor specific. The cohort comprised two young, previously healthy adult volunteers, one female and one male. Longitudinal TCRalpha and TCRbeta repertoire sequencing tracked T-cell clones expanding and contracting after mild COVID-19 in a couple of donors.

Overall study outcomes, separate from this receptor: The second-wave clones that peaked on day 37 were not confirmed to be SARS-CoV-2 specific. Contracting CD4+ clones were located mainly in the CM and EM memory subsets, whereas CD8+ clones were found to be enriched in EMRA. Clones contracting from day 15 to 85 had balanced CD4/CD8 phenotypes, while a second wave expanding from day 15 to 37 was biased towards CD4+. The study covered only a couple of mild cases, and larger cohorts including severe cases with pre-infection samples were considered necessary. The detection of some responding clones in pre-infection memory suggests that pre-existing cross-reactive memory T cells joined the SARS-CoV-2 response.

V ends up 3 bases short and J 2 bases short, with an unmatched junction base count of 8. There are 16 amino acids in the CDR3, from cysteine to phenylalanine inclusive. Just the 48-base CDR3 DNA is kept, in frame starting at base 1. The germline V gene specifies SGHVS as CDR1 and FQNEAQ as CDR2. PBMCs were isolated by Ficoll-Paque density gradient centrifugation. The sample was run on an Illumina NovaSeq 6000. TCRalpha and TCRbeta cDNA libraries were constructed by 5'RACE with constant-segment primers, with sample barcodes and unique molecular identifiers being introduced. Trizol reagent was used to extract RNA from every sample. Libraries were amplified in two PCR steps, with a second sample barcode and Illumina TruSeq adapters added in the second step. The libraries were sequenced on an Illumina NovaSeq using 2 x 150 bp paired-end reads. Regarding the original processing steps: The reads were demultiplexed and collapsed into UMI-guided consensus sequences using migec v1.2.7. With mixcr v2.1.11, UMI consensuses were aligned to TRA and TRB V and J templates and assembled into clonotypes. Clonotypes were classified as expanded or contracted when called significant by both edgeR and NoisET, with noise models trained on biological replicates. For edgeR calls, the cutoffs were a false discovery rate-adjusted p below 0.01 and a log2 fold-change threshold of 1. As an exploratory analysis of dynamics, max-normalized trajectories of the 1000 most abundant clonotypes were examined with PCA combined with hierarchical clustering. Each responding clone was given a CD4 or CD8 phenotype based on the CD4+ and CD8+ repertoires, which had been sequenced separately. TCRdb took the public reads, trimmed them with fastp at Q25, ran MiXCR for clone calling and kept in-frame beta chains. Every entry covers one CDR3 protein and lists the most common genes and DNA from its rows. The V and J calls and clone size come from TCRdb's table, not from the authors' own analysis. This sample is represented by about 440,000 distinct CDR3 sequences; around 20% of them were singletons. Roughly 8.4% of the sample is in the top ten clones.

The sequence was obtained from an adult woman who had mild COVID-19 (a few samples of this study predate the infection). The sample titles of this study are shuffled in the database, so cell type and time point are left out; the donor was told from shared clones. Sequenced input: PBMCs or a T cell subset sorted from them (not recorded which). The chain is encoded by TRBV7-8 joined to TRBJ2-3, with 7 bases matching TRBD2. The sequenced DNA is TGTGCCAGCAGCTTTAGACCTAGCGGAAACACAGATACGCAGTATTTT. It is translated as CASSFRPSGNTDTQYF.